This T cell receptor beta chain emerged from a study of identical twins' blood T cells. Libraries were made from RNA as TCR cDNA, using a modified protocol. In TCRdb, the 5' RACE reads were re-called with MiXCR into one record per CDR3 protein. The sample lists 300,000 to 400,000 distinct CDR3 sequences; about 28% were seen once. Study findings and constraints: Out-of-frame TCRbeta clonotypes reportedly had markedly more similar V usage in twins than unrelated donors. Each donor's most abundant TCRbeta clonotypes shared more CDR3 sequences with her twin than unrelated donors.

The three twin pairs were reared together, likely meeting the same infections. A word on this clonotype: Its antigen is still unknown.

The CDR3 is made up of 14 amino acids. Germline assignment: CDR1 GTSNPN and CDR2 SVGIG (reference sequence). The V gene end was trimmed by 4 bases and the J gene end by 4 bases; junction bases not matched to a gene: 6. This sequence joins TRBV30 and TRBJ1-1; 10 bases line up with TRBD1. The receptor's source is a woman aged 18-55 years in good health. The source material was PBMCs. The CDR3 loop is CAWTAGQGVTEAFF. CDR3 DNA: TGTGCCTGGACTGCTGGACAGGGGGTCACTGAAGCTTTCTTT.